Here is one TCR beta chain with its context. The antigen it recognizes is unknown. Base qualities are missing; no much larger clone stands one base away. The treatment or condition label corresponds to: 15 to 20 received Ad26.COV2.S at low or high dose, single or two shots; a few received placebo; per-sample allocation not given. For vaccine and placebo recipients, the sequenced repertoires came from samples collected on day 63 after the first injection. Cohort 1b enrolled 20 to 30 adults aged 18-55 years at a single site in Boston, USA, between 29 July and 7 August 2020. Ad26.COV2.S was a replication-incompetent adenovirus type 26 vector that expressed a prefusion-stabilized SARS-CoV-2 spike protein derived from the original Wuhan strain. This sample was included in a study of Ad26.COV2.S vaccination and SARS-CoV-2 variants (dated by TCRdb to about 2021). A note on the overall study: Donors in the vaccine arm were drawn from COV1001, a multicentre, randomized, double-blind, placebo-controlled phase I-IIa trial testing Ad26.COV2.S in healthy adults. TCRbeta repertoire sequencing was used to assess the specificity and breadth of SARS-CoV-2-reactive T cell receptors after Ad26.COV2.S vaccination. Blinding of investigators to trial group allocation was maintained during experiments and outcome assessment. Trial participants were randomized into five groups of five, in which low-dose or high-dose Ad26.COV2.S was given once or twice, or placebo was given on both occasions. A total of approximately 32 samples were included in the TCR-sequenced set, comprising about 20 Ad26.COV2.S vaccine recipients, 5 placebo recipients and 8 SARS-CoV-2 convalescent individuals. Dosing of Ad26.COV2.S was intramuscular, at either 5x10^10 or 1x10^11 viral particles, delivered as one shot or as two shots spaced 56 days apart. The research as a whole found: Non-spike TCR breadth was comparable between vaccine and placebo recipients, consistent with the vaccine containing only spike. Comparing responses between vaccine doses or regimens was not something the study was powered to do. Ad26.COV2.S recipients had higher spike-specific TCR breadth than placebo recipients (P = 0.0014). After vaccination, spike-specific CD8+ and CD4+ T cell responses were reported to show substantial breadth. It was noted by the authors that total T cell responses may have been underestimated by the TCR breadth and depth analyses.

The immunoSEQ Assay was the method used to sequence TCRbeta CDR3 regions. After extraction, genomic DNA underwent amplification by bias-controlled multiplex PCR, followed by high-throughput sequencing. Per the original workflow: To quantify the absolute abundance of every unique TCRbeta CDR3 region, sequences were collapsed and filtered. T cell fraction was estimated by normalizing TCRbeta template counts to usable DNA, with usable DNA measured through amplification of reference genes found in all nucleated cells. Repertoire TCRs were annotated as SARS-CoV-2-specific by exact matching of V gene, CDR3 amino acid sequence and J gene to a known reactive TCR set. MIRA supplied the reference SARS-CoV-2 TCR set, which was filtered for enrichment in COVID-19-positive ImmuneCODE repertoires so that public or cross-reactive TCRs were removed. Based on the MIRA antigens, annotated TCRs were further analysed at the level of specific ORF or position within ORF. Breadth was defined as the number of annotated unique rearrangements divided by the total number of unique productive rearrangements, and depth was defined as the summed frequency of the annotated unique rearrangements. Two-sided Wilcoxon rank-sum tests were applied when comparing TCR breadth between groups. TCRdb re-hosts the immuneACCESS table, in-frame sequences only. Its copies lack some clones; in the studies checked, an unresolved V gene accounts for under half of them, and the cause for the rest is not known. V and J calls and clone size come straight from that table; D and trimming were deduced from the DNA. Here the sample has around 300,000 clones; about 88% occur a single time. Together, the top ten hold around 5.8% of the sample.

The trim is 6 bases for V and 4 bases for J, with a gap of 15 bases between the germline ends. The CDR3 holds 15 amino acids from the cysteine to the phenylalanine. Just the 45-base CDR3 DNA is kept, in frame starting at base 1. As encoded in the germline V gene, CDR1 is KGHSH while CDR2 is LQKENI. The chain links TRBV18 with TRBJ2-2; a weak D assignment points to TRBD1 (6 bases agree). This receptor was taken from a person between 18 and 65 years old who received the Ad26.COV2.S COVID-19 vaccine or a placebo. Specimen: peripheral blood, collected in a trial of Ad26.COV2.S vaccine versus placebo. The nucleotide sequence is given as TGTGCCAGCTCCTTTTCTGCAGGGGCCACCGGGGAGCTGTTTTTT. Translated, this is CASSFSAGATGELFF.